The sequence of this T cell receptor beta chain was determined in a study of blood T cell repertoires in COVID-19. Study summary: Researchers got acute and convalescent COVID-19 samples from the United States, Italy and Spain. Nucleic acid was either cDNA or gDNA, and it came from T cells, B-cell-depleted T cells, or PBMCs.

As processed by the authors: Reference gene primer amplification yielded estimated nucleated cell counts. TCRdb's table, derived via immunoSEQ multiplex PCR, lists solely in-frame clones and lacks some. The V and J calls and clone size were taken over from that table, and D and trimming were inferred from the DNA. The sample holds approximately 200,000 clones, roughly 88% seen once. CDR1 and CDR2 from the germline V gene are SEHNR and FQNEAQ (reference sequence). V trimming: 5 bases; J trimming: 2 bases; junction bases outside the gene matches: 3. The CDR3 is 14 amino acids. The sequenced sample consisted of peripheral blood. This rearrangement joins TRBV7-9 to TRBJ2-7, with 10 nucleotides matching TRBD2. This clonotype originated in a human donor with active or convalescent COVID-19. The donor label of this sample is uncertain. The CDR3 region has the DNA TGTGCCAGCAGCGCGAGCGGGAGGGCCTACGAGCAGTACTTC. This sequence encodes CASSASGRAYEQYF. Variable domain in full (rest from reference TRBV7-9 and TRBJ2-7): DTGVSQNPRHKITKRGQNVTFRCDPISEHNRLYWYRQTLGQGPEFLTYFQNEAQLEKSRLLSDRFSAERPKGSFSTLEIQRTEQGDSAMYLCASSASGRAYEQYFGPGTRLTVT.